The present entry profiles one T cell receptor beta chain with its context. There were only Caucasian adults among the donors, and all lived in Nashville, Tennessee. Germline V CDR1 and CDR2: MDHEN, SYDVKM. The CDR3 runs to 15 residues. V shed 7 bases and J 2 bases; nucleotides not matched to a gene: 6. The entry originates in a study of shared clonotypes between healthy human individuals. About the study: Donor composition was a couple of women and a few men, aged 18 to 49.

Method: immunoSEQ multiplex PCR; TCRdb's copy keeps in-frame clones and lacks some. The repertoire has some 2,400,000 clones, more than 90% of them found once; the top ten carry around 0.13%. Sequences were obtained from naive CD4+ T cells sorted from blood. Subset meaning: CD45RA+ positively selected. This sequence originates from a man aged 18 to 30 in good health. The chain uses TRBV28 and TRBJ2-1, with 9 bases identical to TRBD1. The CDR3 reads CASNYRDRAYNEQFF. The CDR3 DNA reads TGTGCCAGCAATTACCGGGACAGGGCCTACAATGAGCAGTTCTTC.